This T cell receptor beta chain was captured in a study of somatic mutations in cytotoxic T cells in rheumatoid arthritis. Overall study: After diagnosis, patient blood (around 32 ml EDTA) was drawn right away, before any treatment was given. Study-level points and caveats: Statistically, CD8+ T-cell clonality was not significantly distinct between individuals with rheumatoid arthritis and age-matched healthy controls. Greater age accompanied higher CD8+ clonality in rheumatoid arthritis patients, a pattern that was absent in healthy controls.

Positive magnetic bead selection separated CD4+ and CD8+ cells, and flow cytometry confirmed purity. About this clone itself: What it binds is unknown.

With V trimmed by 4 bases and J by 7 bases, 10 bases remained unmatched. Germline lookup yields CDR1 SQVTM and CDR2 ANQGSEA. The CDR3 is 14 residues long. Libraries were prepared by immunoSEQ multiplex PCR; TCRdb keeps only in-frame clonotypes and omits some of them. The repertoire has some 10,000 clones, approximately 90% of them found once; the top ten carry roughly 1.1%. V is TRBV29-1 and J is TRBJ2-3; 8 nucleotides match TRBD2. Specimen: CD4+ T cells sorted from blood. This sequence was found in a woman aged 18-29 years with rheumatoid arthritis. CDR3 in amino acids: CSVASGGPIYTQYF. The CDR3 coding sequence is TGCAGCGTTGCGTCGGGAGGGCCCATTTATACGCAGTATTTT.